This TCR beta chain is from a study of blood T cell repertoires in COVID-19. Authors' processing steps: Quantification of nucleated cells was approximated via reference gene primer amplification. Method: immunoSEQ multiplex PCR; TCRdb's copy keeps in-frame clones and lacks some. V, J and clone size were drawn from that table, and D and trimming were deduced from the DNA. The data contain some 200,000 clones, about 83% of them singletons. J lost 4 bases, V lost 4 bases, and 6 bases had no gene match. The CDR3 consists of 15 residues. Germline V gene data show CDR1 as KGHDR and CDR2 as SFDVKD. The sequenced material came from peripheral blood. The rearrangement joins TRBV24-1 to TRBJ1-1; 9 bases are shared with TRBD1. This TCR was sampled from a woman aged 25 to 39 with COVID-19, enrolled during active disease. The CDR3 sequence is CATSETGGAGTEAFF. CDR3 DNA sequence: TGTGCCACCAGTGAAACAGGGGGCGCGGGCACTGAAGCTTTCTTT.